These 21 T cell receptor beta chains were sequenced from one sample in a study of blood T cell repertoires in COVID-19. Using immunoSEQ multiplex PCR, the repertoire was profiled, and TCRdb retains in-frame clones only, with some absent. The table records roughly 290,000 clones, roughly 90% of them present only once. The source material was peripheral blood. The receptors come from a man aged 25-45 years with acute or convalescent COVID-19.

The V and J genes are TRBV7-9 and TRBJ1-1; perhaps TRBD1 as D (5 bases). Trimming shortened V by 3 bases and J by 4 bases, and 12 bases separated the two germline ends. Germline V gene sequence: CDR1 SEHNR, CDR2 FQNEAQ (reference sequence). The CDR3 loop spans 14 amino acids. CDR3: CASSFDTQGTEAFF. In nucleotides, the CDR3 is TGTGCCAGCAGCTTCGACACTCAGGGCACTGAAGCTTTCTTT.

This clone was observed once. The chain uses TRBV6-5 and TRBJ2-7; D is perhaps TRBD1 (5 bases). The CDR3 runs 14 residues. V was cut by 0 bases and J by 4 bases, with 10 bases left in between. Germline V gene sequence: CDR1 MNHEY, CDR2 SVGAGI. CDR3 region: CASSYSIQGYEQYF. In DNA form, the CDR3 reads TGTGCCAGCAGTTACTCGATTCAGGGATACGAGCAGTACTTC.

This clone came up a few times. This chain links TRBV6-5 with TRBJ2-5; TRBD2 matches at 11 bases. This CDR3 has 15 residues. Germline V gene lookup returns CDR1 MNHEY and CDR2 SVGAGI. Trimming took 5 bases from V and 2 from J; bases not matched to a gene: 4. The CDR3 DNA reads TGTGCCAGCAGTCCGTTAGCGGGGGGGCAAGAGACCCAGTACTTC. This gives the protein CASSPLAGGQETQYF.

The rearrangement uses TRBV5-1 and TRBJ2-5; D is unclear. The CDR3 is 14 residues long. Trimming shortened V by 4 bases and J by 7 bases, and 17 bases separated the two germline ends. Per the germline V gene, CDR1 is SGHRS and CDR2 is YFSETQ. CDR3 loop: CASSTATPSRTQYF. CDR3 bases: TGCGCCAGCAGCACAGCCACACCGTCCCGGACCCAGTACTTC.

The chain couples TRBV9 to TRBJ2-7; no definite D call. CDR3 length: 16 residues. Germline lookup yields CDR1 SGDLS and CDR2 YYNGEE. Trimming stripped 4 bases from V and 0 bases from J, with 17 bases between. The CDR3 protein is CASSPSGSYSSYEQYF. CDR3 coding DNA: TGTGCCAGCAGCCCCAGTGGGTCTTACAGCTCCTACGAGCAGTACTTC.

CDR3 residues: CASTREGPYEQYF. CDR3 in DNA: TGCGCCAGCACTCGGGAGGGGCCATACGAGCAGTACTTC. The chain recombines TRBV23-1 with TRBJ2-7; 8 bases are a match to TRBD2. TRBV23-1 is marked as an open reading frame, function uncertain. The CDR3 totals 13 residues. Germline trimming cut 7 bases from V and 4 bases from J; bases unmatched to any gene: 6.

The chain is built from TRBV6-5 and TRBJ2-3; 7 nucleotides line up with TRBD1. The CDR3 extends over 14 amino acids. Germline V CDR1 and CDR2: MNHEY, SVGAGI. V gave up 10 bases and J gave up 1 base; unmatched junction bases: 8. CDR3 bases: TGTGCCACCAGCTGGACAGGAGGCACAGATACGCAGTATTTT. It codes for CATSWTGGTDTQYF.

This clone was recorded once. V and J are TRBV19 and TRBJ1-5, with D perhaps matching TRBD1 (6 bases). V dropped 7 bases and J dropped 7 bases, with 26 bases sitting between them. CDR1 and CDR2 from the germline V gene are LNHDA and SQIVND (reference sequence). The CDR3 contains 17 residues. The CDR3 DNA is TGTGCCAGTATTCCCGGGGGGCGCGGGAATTCATACCAGCCCCAGCATTTT. Its protein product is CASIPGGRGNSYQPQHF.

CDR3 sequence (DNA): TGCAGCGTTCAACGAACAGGGGTTGTGGGCTACACCTTC. It specifies CSVQRTGVVGYTF. V usage is TRBV29-1 and J usage is TRBJ1-2; 7 bases match TRBD1. J was trimmed by 8 bases and V by 5 bases; bases with no gene match: 11. The CDR3 loop spans 13 amino acids. The V gene's germline CDR1 is SQVTM and CDR2 ANQGSEA.

This sequence joins TRBV18 and TRBJ2-2; no firm D call. Germline CDR1 and CDR2: KGHSH and LQKENI. The CDR3 is 15 residues long. V lost 1 base to trimming and J lost 2 bases, with 8 bases between them. The CDR3 DNA is TGTGCCAGCTCACCACTTAGTCACAACACCGGGGAGCTGTTTTTT. Translation gives CASSPLSHNTGELFF.

The V call is TRBV19, the J call TRBJ1-1; D remains unclear. Trimming pared 7 bases from V and 0 bases from J, leaving 15 bases between. CDR3 length: 15 residues. Germline CDR1 LNHDA, CDR2 SQIVND (reference sequence). The CDR3 DNA reads as TGTGCCAGTACACCCCCACCGGGGATGAACACTGAAGCTTTCTTT. Translation gives CASTPPPGMNTEAFF.

The chain carries TRBV11-3 and TRBJ2-1, with 8 bases identical to TRBD2. This CDR3 contains 14 residues. With V trimmed by 0 bases and J by 12 bases, 7 bases remained unmatched. Per germline, CDR1 SGHNT and CDR2 YENEEA. The CDR3 loop reads CASSLDTSGSSQFF. In DNA form, the CDR3 reads TGTGCCAGCAGCTTAGATACCAGCGGGAGCTCGCAGTTCTTC. Based on the CDR3 plus reference TRBV11-3 and TRBJ2-1, the full variable domain is EAGVVQSPRYKIIEKKQPVAFWCNPISGHNTLYWYLQNLGQGPELLIRYENEEAVDDSQLPKDRFSAERLKGVDSTLKIQPAELGDSAVYLCASSLDTSGSSQFFGPGTRLTVL.

This clone was seen once. The chain employs TRBV5-1 and TRBJ2-1, with TRBD2 matching over 9 bases. The CDR3 extends over 19 amino acids. V dropped 4 bases and J dropped 1; count of bases not matched to a gene: 15. CDR1 SGHRS and CDR2 YFSETQ come from the germline V gene. CDR3 region: CASSPGPSSGVTSYNEQFF. Here the CDR3 DNA reads TGCGCCAGCAGCCCGGGCCCCTCTAGCGGGGTGACTTCCTACAATGAGCAGTTCTTC.

V and J are TRBV5-1 and TRBJ2-3; 12 positions agree with TRBD2. Losses at the gene ends were 1 base for V and 3 bases for J; bases not matched to a gene: 6. This CDR3 comprises 17 residues. Germline V lookup: CDR1 SGHRS, CDR2 YFSETQ. In nucleotides, the CDR3 is TGCGCCAGCAGCTTGACGCGGACTAGCGGGGTGACAGATACGCAGTATTTT. Its translation is CASSLTRTSGVTDTQYF.

This sequence joins TRBV30 and TRBJ2-2; 7 nucleotides line up with TRBD1. V dropped 4 bases and J dropped 7; count of bases not matched to a gene: 21. Germline V gene data show CDR1 as GTSNPN and CDR2 as SVGIG (reference sequence). This CDR3 is built from 18 residues. CDR3 coding DNA: TGTGCCTGGATAAGCATAAGGGGGCCTCACCCTAGTAACGGGGAGCTGTTTTTT. Protein: CAWISIRGPHPSNGELFF.

The chain couples TRBV9 to TRBJ2-3, with TRBD1 matching over 9 bases. Germline V lookup: CDR1 SGDLS, CDR2 YYNGEE. The junction had 6 bases not matched to a gene; V was cut back by 4 bases and J by 0 bases. The CDR3 consists of 16 residues. CDR3 residues: CASSKGQGTSTDTQYF. CDR3 sequence (DNA): TGTGCCAGCAGCAAAGGACAGGGGACTAGCACAGATACGCAGTATTTT.

This clone was found once. This chain links TRBV28 with TRBJ1-1; 7 bases are shared with TRBD1. Trimming removed 6 bases from V and 0 bases from J; junction bases left unmatched: 13. There are 17 residues in the CDR3. Germline V CDR1 and CDR2: MDHEN, SYDVKM. CDR3 loop: CASSHTRDRSMNTEAFF. CDR3 DNA sequence: TGTGCCAGCAGCCACACCAGGGACAGATCCATGAACACTGAAGCTTTCTTT.

The chain uses TRBV11-2 and TRBJ1-4; a weak D match, TRBD1 (5 bases). This CDR3 has 14 amino acids. Germline V gene sequence: CDR1 SGHAT, CDR2 FQNNGV. V lost 3 bases and J 12 bases, leaving 17 bases between the germline ends. CDR3 nucleotides: TGTGCCAGCAGCTTGAGCCGGCAGGGACTAGAACTGTTTTTT. It is translated as CASSLSRQGLELFF.

V gene TRBV10-3 combines with J gene TRBJ2-5; D possibly corresponds to TRBD2 (6 bases). Trimming left V 5 bases short and J 2 bases short, with 9 bases between. This CDR3 is 13 amino acids long. The V gene's germline CDR1 is ENHRY and CDR2 SYGVKD. The CDR3 region is CAISWGLQETQYF. CDR3 nucleotides: TGTGCCATCAGTTGGGGACTGCAAGAGACCCAGTACTTC.

V and J are TRBV19 and TRBJ2-2; possibly TRBD1 for D (6 bases). Germline assignment: CDR1 LNHDA and CDR2 SQIVND (reference sequence). The CDR3 length is 15 residues. V gave up 9 bases and J gave up 6 bases, with 20 bases separating them. The CDR3 DNA is TGTGCCAGCCACGACAGGCAATTCAGAGCCGGGGAGCTGTTTTTT. Translated, it gives CASHDRQFRAGELFF. Full variable domain (remainder filled in from reference TRBV19 and TRBJ2-2): DGGITQSPKYLFRKEGQNVTLSCEQNLNHDAMYWYRQDPGQGLRLIYYSQIVNDFQKGDIAEGYSVSREKKESFPLTVTSAQKNPTAFYLCASHDRQFRAGELFFGEGSRLTVL.

The gene calls are TRBV25-1 and TRBJ1-2; 10 nucleotides match TRBD1. Germline lookup yields CDR1 MGHDK and CDR2 SYGVNS. V lost 3 bases, J lost 5 bases, and 6 bases stayed unmatched. This CDR3 has 15 amino acids. CDR3 sequence: CASSDAGTGDYGYTF. The DNA of the CDR3 is TGTGCCAGCAGTGACGCCGGGACAGGGGATTATGGCTACACCTTC.